Shown below are 18 T cell receptor beta chains from a single sample sequenced in a study of blood T cell repertoires in COVID-19. Data came from immunoSEQ multiplex PCR; TCRdb stores just in-frame clones and leaves some out. The sample lists 65,000 to 95,000 clones; roughly 80% were seen once. The source material was peripheral blood. Receptors were obtained from a woman aged 40 to 55 with active or convalescent COVID-19.

The CDR3 reads CASSPKQGATEAFF. In DNA form, the CDR3 reads TGTGCCAGCTCACCAAAACAGGGGGCAACTGAAGCTTTCTTT. V usage is TRBV18 and J usage is TRBJ1-1; 9 bases are a match to TRBD1. This CDR3 has 14 residues. Germline CDR1 KGHSH, CDR2 LQKENI. The V segment lost 2 bases and the J segment 5 bases; nucleotides outside the gene matches: 3.

The rearrangement links TRBV5-1 to TRBJ1-4; D is perhaps TRBD1 (5 bases). CDR3 length: 15 residues. Germline assignment: CDR1 SGHRS and CDR2 YFSETQ. Deletions cut 2 bases from V and 4 bases from J, with 12 bases between. CDR3 in amino acids: CASSFDSGGNEKLFF. For the CDR3, the DNA is TGCGCCAGCAGCTTTGACTCCGGGGGTAATGAAAAACTGTTTTTT.

This rearrangement joins TRBV6-4 to TRBJ2-1; 9 bases fit TRBD2. V dropped 4 bases and J dropped 6; count of bases not matched to a gene: 7. This CDR3 has 15 residues. In germline, CDR1 is MRHNA, CDR2 SNTAGT. Here the CDR3 reads CASSVLAGGVNEQFF. The DNA for the CDR3 is TGTGCCAGCAGTGTTTTGGCGGGAGGGGTCAATGAGCAGTTCTTC.

The rearrangement uses TRBV10-1 and TRBJ2-7, with 7 bases aligning to TRBD1. From germline, CDR1 is WNHNN and CDR2 SYGVQD (reference sequence). With V trimmed by 3 bases and J by 2 bases, 13 bases remained unmatched. The CDR3 length is 17 residues. The CDR3 loop reads CASSDLPRDSNPYEQYF. The CDR3 nucleotides are TGCGCCAGCAGTGACCTCCCCAGGGACAGTAATCCCTACGAGCAGTACTTC.

The rearrangement links TRBV6-5 to TRBJ2-7; D is ambiguous. Trimming pared 0 bases from V and 0 bases from J, leaving 9 bases between. The CDR3 is 15 amino acids. The germline CDR1 and CDR2 sequences are MNHEY and SVGAGI. CDR3 sequence (DNA): TGTGCCAGCAGTTACTCCCTTAGTGGCTCCTACGAGCAGTACTTC. This encodes CASSYSLSGSYEQYF.

This clone has a single count. The chain links TRBV28 to TRBJ2-2, with D possibly matching TRBD1 (6 bases). The CDR3 has 14 amino acids. With 8 bases removed from V and 6 bases from J, the gap between germline ends came to 16 bases. The germline V gene has CDR1 MDHEN and CDR2 SYDVKM. The CDR3 DNA reads as TGTGCCAGCGATACTACGACAGGTTCCGGGGAGCTGTTTTTT. Protein sequence: CASDTTTGSGELFF.

The count of this clone is one. The rearrangement links TRBV4-1 to TRBJ2-5; TRBD2 aligns across 9 bases. Looked up from germline, CDR1 is MGHRA and CDR2 is YSYEKL. The CDR3 has 18 amino acids. With V trimmed by 2 bases and J by 5 bases, 15 bases remained unmatched. The CDR3 region is CASSQFNFASGIGETQYF. The CDR3 DNA reads as TGCGCCAGCAGCCAATTCAATTTCGCTAGCGGGATAGGGGAGACCCAGTACTTC.

The chain recombines TRBV3-1 (or the pseudogene TRBV3-2) with TRBJ1-3, with unresolved D. CDR1 is LGHDT and CDR2 is YNNKEL in the germline V gene (reference sequence). CDR3 length: 14 amino acids. V was trimmed by 1 base and J by 1 base, leaving 5 bases between them. CDR3 DNA sequence: TGTGCCAGCAGCCAAGGCCGGTCTGGAAACACCATATATTTT. As protein: CASSQGRSGNTIYF.

The chain links TRBV7-3 to TRBJ2-1; a weak D match, TRBD2 (5 bases). Germline V gene data show CDR1 as SGHTA and CDR2 as FQGTGA. The V end lost 5 bases, the J end lost 9 bases, and 14 bases lay between the germline ends. The CDR3 contains 13 residues. CDR3 sequence: CASSTELGSEQFF. CDR3 nucleotides: TGTGCCAGCAGCACGGAACTAGGGAGTGAGCAGTTCTTC. The full variable domain, completed using reference TRBV7-3 and TRBJ2-1, is GAGVSQTPSNKVTEKGKYVELRCDPISGHTALYWYRQSLGQGPEFLIYFQGTGAADDSGLPNDRFFAVRPEGSVSTLKIQRTERGDSAVYLCASSTELGSEQFFGPGTRLTVL.

The CDR3 sequence: CASSQLSRRQSLNSPLHF. The CDR3 DNA reads TGTGCCAGCAGCCAATTAAGTCGACGACAAAGCCTCAATTCACCCCTCCACTTT. The chain recombines TRBV16 with TRBJ1-6; D gene unclear. Trimming took 1 base from V and 7 from J, leaving 20 bases between them. In germline, CDR1 is KGHSY, CDR2 FQNENV. This CDR3 is 18 amino acids long. Together with reference TRBV16 and TRBJ1-6, the CDR3 gives the full variable domain: GEEVAQTPKHLVRGEGQKAKLYCAPIKGHSYVFWYQQVLKNEFKFLISFQNENVFDETGMPKERFSAKCLPNSPCSLEIQATKLEDSAVYFCASSQLSRRQSLNSPLHFGNGTRLTVT.

The chain is built from TRBV7-2 and TRBJ2-1; no clear D gene. Trimming took 5 bases from V and 12 from J, leaving 14 bases between them. The germline V gene encodes CDR1 SGHTA and CDR2 FQGNSA. This CDR3 comprises 12 residues. The CDR3 is CASSPKPLWQFF. The CDR3 DNA is TGTGCCAGCAGCCCGAAGCCACTTTGGCAGTTCTTC.

Of note for this clone: In the same sample, other DNA sequences code for this CDR3. The CDR3 here is CASSVGGRVSTGELFF. CDR3 bases: TGTGCCAGCAGCGTAGGGGGCAGGGTGAGCACCGGGGAGCTGTTTTTT. V is TRBV9 and J is TRBJ2-2; D may be TRBD1 (5 bases). V was pared by 0 bases and J by 4 bases, with 13 bases between. Germline assignment: CDR1 SGDLS and CDR2 YYNGEE. The CDR3 length is 16 residues.

The V gene is TRBV11-2, the J gene TRBJ2-1; possibly TRBD2 for D (5 bases). The V gene lost 5 bases and the J gene lost 10 bases, with 12 bases spanning the gap. The CDR3 is made up of 12 amino acids. Germline CDR1 is SGHAT and CDR2 is FQNNGV. DNA for the CDR3: TGTGCCAGCAGCCTGAACAGAGGGGAGCAGTTCTTC. Protein sequence: CASSLNRGEQFF.

The V and J genes are TRBV5-6 and TRBJ2-5; perhaps TRBD1 as D (5 bases). Looked up from germline, CDR1 is SGHDT and CDR2 is YYEEEE. The V gene lost 2 bases and the J gene lost 7 bases, with 9 bases spanning the gap. The CDR3 loop spans 12 amino acids. CDR3: CASSLPQGTQYF. The CDR3 DNA reads as TGTGCCAGCAGCTTACCCCAGGGGACCCAGTACTTC.

This clone came up once. The chain couples TRBV7-2 to TRBJ2-7, with TRBD2 matching over 11 bases. The CDR3 length is 15 residues. Per the germline V gene, CDR1 is SGHTA and CDR2 is FQGNSA. The ends lost 5 bases at V and 5 bases at J; junction bases unmatched: 8. The CDR3 loop is CASSAQLAGADEQYF. CDR3 bases: TGTGCCAGCAGCGCCCAACTAGCGGGGGCTGACGAGCAGTACTTC.

The V call is TRBV7-2, the J call TRBJ2-7; 13 positions agree with TRBD2. Trimming took 5 bases from V and 5 from J; bases not matched to a gene: 6. There are 15 residues in the CDR3. Germline CDR1 reads SGHTA; CDR2 reads FQGNSA. CDR3 sequence: CASSIGTSGINEQYF. CDR3 sequence (DNA): TGTGCCAGCAGCATAGGGACTAGCGGGATTAACGAGCAGTACTTC.

The V and J genes are TRBV29-1 and TRBJ2-7, with D possibly TRBD2 on 5 matching bases. The germline V gene has CDR1 SQVTM and CDR2 ANQGSEA. CDR3 size: 13 residues. V was cut by 6 bases and J by 2 bases, with 14 bases left in between. CDR3 amino acids: CSVEDVGTYEQYF. The CDR3 DNA reads as TGCAGCGTGGAGGACGTGGGGACCTACGAGCAGTACTTC.

The V and J genes are TRBV5-4 and TRBJ2-5; 7 positions agree with TRBD1. The CDR3 sequence is 15 residues long. V shed 3 bases and J 1 base; nucleotides not matched to a gene: 6. Germline lookup yields CDR1 SGHNT and CDR2 YYREEE (reference sequence). CDR3: CASSSQPGGQETQYF. The CDR3 DNA is TGTGCCAGCAGCTCCCAACCAGGGGGCCAAGAGACCCAGTACTTC.